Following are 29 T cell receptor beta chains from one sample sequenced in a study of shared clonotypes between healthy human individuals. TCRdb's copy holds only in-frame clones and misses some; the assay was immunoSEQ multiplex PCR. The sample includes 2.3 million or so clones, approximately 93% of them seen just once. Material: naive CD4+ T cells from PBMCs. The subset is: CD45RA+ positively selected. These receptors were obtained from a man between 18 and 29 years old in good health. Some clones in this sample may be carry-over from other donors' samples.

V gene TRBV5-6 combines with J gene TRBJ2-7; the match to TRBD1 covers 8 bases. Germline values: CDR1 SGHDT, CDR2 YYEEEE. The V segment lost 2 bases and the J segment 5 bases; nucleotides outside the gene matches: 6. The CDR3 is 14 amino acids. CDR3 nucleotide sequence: TGTGCCAGCAGCTTTGGACAGGGTCAGGACGAGCAGTACTTC. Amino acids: CASSFGQGQDEQYF.

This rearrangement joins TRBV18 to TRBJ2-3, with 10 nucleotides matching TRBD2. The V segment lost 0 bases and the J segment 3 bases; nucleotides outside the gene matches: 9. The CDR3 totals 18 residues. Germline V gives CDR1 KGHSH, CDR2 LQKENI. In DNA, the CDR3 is TGTGCCAGCTCACCACCGTTTTCAGCGGGAGGGCGGACAGATACGCAGTATTTT. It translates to CASSPPFSAGGRTDTQYF.

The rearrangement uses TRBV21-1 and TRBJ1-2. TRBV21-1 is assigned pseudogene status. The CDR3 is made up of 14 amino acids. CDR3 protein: CASSPPGLPPGYTF. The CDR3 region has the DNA TGTGCCAGCAGCCCCCCGGGACTTCCACCTGGCTACACCTTC.

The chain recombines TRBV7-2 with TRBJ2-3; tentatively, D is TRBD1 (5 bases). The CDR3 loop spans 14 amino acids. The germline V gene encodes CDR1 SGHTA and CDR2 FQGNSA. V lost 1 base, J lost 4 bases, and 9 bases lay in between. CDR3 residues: CASSLVTGPDTQYF. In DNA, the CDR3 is TGTGCCAGCAGCTTAGTAACAGGCCCAGATACGCAGTATTTT.

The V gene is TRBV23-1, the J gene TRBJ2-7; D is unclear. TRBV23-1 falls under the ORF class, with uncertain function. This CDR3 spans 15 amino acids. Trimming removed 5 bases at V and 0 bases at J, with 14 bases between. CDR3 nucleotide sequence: TGCGCCAGCAGTACCCCTCCAACAAGCTCCTACGAGCAGTACTTC. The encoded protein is CASSTPPTSSYEQYF.

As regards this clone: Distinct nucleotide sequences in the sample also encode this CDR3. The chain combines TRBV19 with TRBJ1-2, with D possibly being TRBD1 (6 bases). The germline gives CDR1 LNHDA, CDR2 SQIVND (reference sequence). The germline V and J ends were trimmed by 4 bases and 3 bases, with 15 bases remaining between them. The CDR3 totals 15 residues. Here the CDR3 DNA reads TGTGCCAGTAGTACCCAGGGGCGCGGTTACTATGGCTACACCTTC. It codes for CASSTQGRGYYGYTF. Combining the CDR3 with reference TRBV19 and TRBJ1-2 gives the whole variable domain DGGITQSPKYLFRKEGQNVTLSCEQNLNHDAMYWYRQDPGQGLRLIYYSQIVNDFQKGDIAEGYSVSREKKESFPLTVTSAQKNPTAFYLCASSTQGRGYYGYTFGSGTRLTVV.

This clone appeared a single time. CDR3 in amino acids: CASSLKRDGLATGELFF. The CDR3 region has the DNA TGTGCCAGCTCTCTTAAAAGGGACGGACTGGCTACCGGGGAGCTGTTTTTT. The V call is TRBV18, the J call TRBJ2-2; tentatively, D is TRBD1 or TRBD2 (5 bases each). The length of the CDR3 is 17 residues. Looked up from germline, CDR1 is KGHSH and CDR2 is LQKENI. Trimming pared 6 bases from V and 5 bases from J, leaving 22 bases between.

The DNA for the CDR3 is TGTGCCAGCAGCGTACAGACAGGGGATACGCAGTATTTT. Translation: CASSVQTGDTQYF. J is TRBJ2-3 and V is TRBV9, with TRBD1 matching 7 bases. This CDR3 is 13 amino acids long. Germline V lookup: CDR1 SGDLS, CDR2 YYNGEE. The V and J ends lost 1 base and 6 bases, in that order; junction bases with no gene match: 2.

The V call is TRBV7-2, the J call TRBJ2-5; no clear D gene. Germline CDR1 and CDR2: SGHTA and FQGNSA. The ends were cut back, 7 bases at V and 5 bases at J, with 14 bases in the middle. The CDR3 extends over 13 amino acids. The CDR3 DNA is TGTGCCAGCACCTCTGGGGATGGGGAGACCCAGTACTTC. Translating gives CASTSGDGETQYF.

The CDR3 loop is CASSYSRRLAYEQYF. CDR3 nucleotides: TGTGCCAGCAGTTACTCTAGGAGACTAGCTTACGAGCAGTACTTC. The chain uses TRBV6-5 and TRBJ2-7, with 7 bases that match TRBD2. Germline V gene data show CDR1 as MNHEY and CDR2 as SVGAGI. J was trimmed by 4 bases and V by 0 bases; bases with no gene match: 6. The CDR3 is 15 amino acids.

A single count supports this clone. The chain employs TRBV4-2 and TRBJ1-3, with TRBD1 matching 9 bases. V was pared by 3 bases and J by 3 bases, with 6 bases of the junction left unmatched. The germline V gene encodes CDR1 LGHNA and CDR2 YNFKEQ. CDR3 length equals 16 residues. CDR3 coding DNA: TGTGCCAGCAGCCATAGACCGGACAGGGGTGGAAACACCATATATTTT. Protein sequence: CASSHRPDRGGNTIYF.

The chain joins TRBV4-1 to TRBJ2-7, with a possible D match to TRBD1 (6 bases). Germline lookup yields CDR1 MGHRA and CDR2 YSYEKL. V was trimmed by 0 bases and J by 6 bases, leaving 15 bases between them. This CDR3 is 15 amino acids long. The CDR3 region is CASSQEQGTRSEQYF. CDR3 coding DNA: TGCGCCAGCAGCCAAGAACAGGGCACTCGTAGCGAGCAGTACTTC.

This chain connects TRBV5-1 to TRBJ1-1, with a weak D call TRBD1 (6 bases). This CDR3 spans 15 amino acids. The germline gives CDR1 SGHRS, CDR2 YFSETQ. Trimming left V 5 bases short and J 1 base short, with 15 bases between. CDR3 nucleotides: TGCGCCAGCAGTTACCTAGGGACAACGAACACTGAAGCTTTCTTT. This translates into CASSYLGTTNTEAFF.

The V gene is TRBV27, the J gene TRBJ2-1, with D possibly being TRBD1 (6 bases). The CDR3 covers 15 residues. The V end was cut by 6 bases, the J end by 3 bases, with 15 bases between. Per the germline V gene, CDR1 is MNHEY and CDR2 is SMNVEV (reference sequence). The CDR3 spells CASSKTGTIYNEQFF. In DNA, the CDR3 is TGTGCCAGCAGCAAAACAGGGACAATCTACAATGAGCAGTTCTTC.

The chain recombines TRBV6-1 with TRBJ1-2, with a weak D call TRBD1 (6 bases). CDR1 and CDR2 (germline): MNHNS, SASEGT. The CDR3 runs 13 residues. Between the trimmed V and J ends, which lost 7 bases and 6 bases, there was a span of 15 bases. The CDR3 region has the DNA TGTGCCAGCACTCCCCGGGGGGGCGATGGCTACACCTTC. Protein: CASTPRGGDGYTF.

The CDR3 nucleotides are TGTGCCAGCAGTTTTCCGGCCGGACAGGTCCCGCGGACCTACGAGCAGTACTTC. The encoded protein is CASSFPAGQVPRTYEQYF. The chain has TRBV28 and TRBJ2-7; 7 bases are a match to TRBD1. The ends lost 3 bases at V and 2 bases at J; junction bases unmatched: 16. The CDR3 length is 18 residues. Germline lookup yields CDR1 MDHEN and CDR2 SYDVKM.

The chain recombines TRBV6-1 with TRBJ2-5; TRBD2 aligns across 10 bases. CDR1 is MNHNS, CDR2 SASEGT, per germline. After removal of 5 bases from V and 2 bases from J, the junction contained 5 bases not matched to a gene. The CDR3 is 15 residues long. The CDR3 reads CASSRLAGRQETQYF. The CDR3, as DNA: TGTGCCAGCAGTCGACTAGCGGGCCGGCAAGAGACCCAGTACTTC.

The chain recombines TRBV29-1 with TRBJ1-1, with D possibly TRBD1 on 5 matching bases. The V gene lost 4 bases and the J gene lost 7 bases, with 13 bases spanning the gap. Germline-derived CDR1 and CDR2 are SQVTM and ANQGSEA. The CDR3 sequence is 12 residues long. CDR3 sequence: CSVVPGADEAFF. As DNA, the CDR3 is TGCAGCGTTGTCCCCGGGGCTGATGAAGCTTTCTTT.

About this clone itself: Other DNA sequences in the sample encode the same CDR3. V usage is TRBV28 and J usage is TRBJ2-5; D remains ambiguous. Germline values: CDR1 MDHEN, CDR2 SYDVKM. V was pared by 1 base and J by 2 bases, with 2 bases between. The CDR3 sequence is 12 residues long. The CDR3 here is CASSLLQETQYF. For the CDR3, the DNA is TGTGCCAGCAGTTTATTACAAGAGACCCAGTACTTC.

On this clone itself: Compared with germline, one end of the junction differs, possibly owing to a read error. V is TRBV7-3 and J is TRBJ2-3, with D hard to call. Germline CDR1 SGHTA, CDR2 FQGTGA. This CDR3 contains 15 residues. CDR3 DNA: TGTGCCAGCAGCTTATTAGGAACCCCCACAGATGCGCAGTATTTT. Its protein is CASSLLGTPTDAQYF. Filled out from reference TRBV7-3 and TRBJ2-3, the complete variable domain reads GAGVSQTPSNKVTEKGKYVELRCDPISGHTALYWYRQSLGQGPEFLIYFQGTGAADDSGLPNDRFFAVRPEGSVSTLKIQRTERGDSAVYLCASSLLGTPTDAQYFGPGTRLTVL.

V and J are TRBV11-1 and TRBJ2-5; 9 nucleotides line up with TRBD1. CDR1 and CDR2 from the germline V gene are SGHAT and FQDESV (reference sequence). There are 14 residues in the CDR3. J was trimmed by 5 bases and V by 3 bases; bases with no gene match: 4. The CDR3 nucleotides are TGTGCCAGCAGCTTTGGGACAGGGTGGGAGACCCAGTACTTC. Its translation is CASSFGTGWETQYF.

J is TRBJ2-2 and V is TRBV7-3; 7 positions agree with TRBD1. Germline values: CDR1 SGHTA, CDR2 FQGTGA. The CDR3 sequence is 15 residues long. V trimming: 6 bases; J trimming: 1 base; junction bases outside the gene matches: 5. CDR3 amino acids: CASSPDRRNTGELFF. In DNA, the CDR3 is TGTGCCAGCAGTCCGGACAGGAGGAACACCGGGGAGCTGTTTTTT. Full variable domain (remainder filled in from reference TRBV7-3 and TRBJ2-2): GAGVSQTPSNKVTEKGKYVELRCDPISGHTALYWYRQSLGQGPEFLIYFQGTGAADDSGLPNDRFFAVRPEGSVSTLKIQRTERGDSAVYLCASSPDRRNTGELFFGEGSRLTVL.

This chain's CDR3 is CASSGTSGRTGELFF. The DNA of the CDR3 is TGCGCCAGCAGCGGAACTAGCGGGAGGACCGGGGAGCTGTTTTTT. The chain has TRBV5-1 and TRBJ2-2, with 12 nucleotides matching TRBD2. The germline V gene has CDR1 SGHRS and CDR2 YFSETQ. V was pared by 4 bases and J by 5 bases, with 3 bases of the junction left unmatched. The CDR3 spans 15 residues.

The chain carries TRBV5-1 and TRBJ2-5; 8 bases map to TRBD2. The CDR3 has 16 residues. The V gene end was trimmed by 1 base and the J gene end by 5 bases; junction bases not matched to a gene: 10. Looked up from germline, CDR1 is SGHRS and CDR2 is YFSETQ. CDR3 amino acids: CASSLTSGTYRETQYF. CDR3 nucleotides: TGCGCCAGCAGCTTGACTAGCGGTACCTATCGTGAGACCCAGTACTTC.

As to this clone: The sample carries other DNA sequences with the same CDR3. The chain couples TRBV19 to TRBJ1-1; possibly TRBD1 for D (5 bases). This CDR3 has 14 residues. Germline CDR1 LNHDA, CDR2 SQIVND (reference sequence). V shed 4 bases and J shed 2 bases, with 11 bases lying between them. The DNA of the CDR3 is TGTGCCAGTAGTACACCCAGGGTTAACACTGAAGCTTTCTTT. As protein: CASSTPRVNTEAFF.

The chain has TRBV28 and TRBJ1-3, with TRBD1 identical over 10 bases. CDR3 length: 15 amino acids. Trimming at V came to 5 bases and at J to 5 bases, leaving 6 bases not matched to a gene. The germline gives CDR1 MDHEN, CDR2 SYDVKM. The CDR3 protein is CASSLSTGGRNTIYF. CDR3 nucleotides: TGTGCCAGCAGTCTCTCGACAGGGGGCCGAAACACCATATATTTT.

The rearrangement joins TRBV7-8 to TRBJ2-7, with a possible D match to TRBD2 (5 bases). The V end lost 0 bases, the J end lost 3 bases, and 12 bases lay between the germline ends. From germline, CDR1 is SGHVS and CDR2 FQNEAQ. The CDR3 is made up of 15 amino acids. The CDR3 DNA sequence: TGTGCCAGCAGCTTAGCAGGCGGACGGGACTACGAGCAGTACTTC. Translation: CASSLAGGRDYEQYF.

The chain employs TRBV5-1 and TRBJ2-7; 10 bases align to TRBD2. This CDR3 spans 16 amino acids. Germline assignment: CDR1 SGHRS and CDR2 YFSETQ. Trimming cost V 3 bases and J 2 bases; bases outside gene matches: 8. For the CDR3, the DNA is TGCGCCAGCAGCTGGCGGCCTAGCGGGGGCACCTACGAGCAGTACTTC. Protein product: CASSWRPSGGTYEQYF.

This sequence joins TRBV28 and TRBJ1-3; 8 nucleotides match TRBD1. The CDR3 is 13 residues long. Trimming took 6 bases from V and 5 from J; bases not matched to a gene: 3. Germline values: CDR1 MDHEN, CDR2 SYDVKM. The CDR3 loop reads CASSRQGRNTIYF. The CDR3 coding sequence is TGTGCCAGCAGCCGACAGGGGAGAAACACCATATATTTT.